Listed below are T cell receptor beta chains from one sample, sequenced in a study of OX40 agonist ivuxolimab in advanced cancers. Repertoires were generated with immunoSEQ multiplex PCR, while TCRdb's copy carries only in-frame clones and drops some. The sample includes about 69,000 clones, around nine tenths seen only once; the top ten take more than 4.5%. The source material was CD4+ or CD8+ T cells sorted from blood, sampled in a trial of the OX40 agonist ivuxolimab. All receptors come from an adult with an advanced solid tumor such as melanoma, head and neck, liver or kidney cancer. Both conserved end residues are part of each CDR3. The order of the fields is D gene, V gene, clone size, J gene, CDR3 protein, CDR3 DNA. A D gene is named only where the DNA matches it firmly. Part of the rows lack a size; the others show once, few, many or a class for expanded clones.

NA	TRBV4-3	NA	TRBJ2-6	CASSQDPGQSGSGANVLTF	TGCGCCAGCAGCCAAGATCCTGGACAGTCAGGCTCTGGGGCCAACGTCCTGACTTTC
NA	TRBV27	NA	TRBJ1-5	CASSAGAWDSNQPQHF	TGTGCCAGCAGTGCAGGGGCTTGGGATAGCAATCAGCCCCAGCATTTT
TRBD2	TRBV27	once	TRBJ2-7	CASSHMGGHPYEQYF	TGTGCCAGCAGCCACATGGGAGGGCACCCCTACGAGCAGTACTTC
NA	TRBV11-2	NA	TRBJ2-7	CASSLIYEQYF	TGTGCCAGCAGCTTAATTTACGAGCAGTACTTC
TRBD2	TRBV9	few	TRBJ2-3	CASSVESSGSTDTQYF	TGTGCCAGCAGCGTAGAATCTAGCGGGAGCACAGATACGCAGTATTTT
NA	TRBV27	NA	TRBJ2-1	CASRLGASYNEQFF	TGTGCCAGCAGGCTTGGGGCCTCCTACAATGAGCAGTTCTTC
NA	TRBV9	NA	TRBJ2-1	CASSVAHGSGGEQFF	TGTGCCAGCAGCGTAGCCCACGGGAGTGGTGGTGAGCAGTTCTTC
TRBD2	TRBV30	once	TRBJ2-1	CAWGLAGSSYNEQFF	TGTGCCTGGGGACTAGCGGGAAGCTCCTACAATGAGCAGTTCTTC
NA	TRBV19	NA	TRBJ1-1	CASSIVAGSGTEAFF	TGTGCCAGTAGTATTGTTGCGGGGTCGGGAACTGAAGCTTTCTTT
NA	TRBV6-5	NA	TRBJ1-4	CASSYSTATNEKLFF	TGTGCCAGCAGTTACTCGACTGCAACTAATGAAAAACTGTTTTTT
TRBD2	TRBV7-9	NA	TRBJ2-2	CASSPSGRPTGELFF	TGTGCCAGCAGCCCCAGCGGGAGGCCCACCGGGGAGCTGTTTTTT
NA	TRBV27	NA	TRBJ1-2	CASSSLPTENYGYTF	TGTGCCAGCAGTTCACTCCCGACAGAAAACTATGGCTACACCTTC
NA	TRBV27	NA	TRBJ1-1	CASGWAVDTEAFF	TGTGCCAGCGGGTGGGCAGTAGACACTGAAGCTTTCTTT
TRBD2	TRBV7-3	NA	TRBJ2-1	CASSTLGGGLNEQFF	TGTGCCAGCAGCACGCTCGGGGGAGGGCTAAATGAGCAGTTCTTC
NA	TRBV27	NA	TRBJ2-1	CASSLSSYNEQFF	TGTGCCAGCAGTTTAAGCTCCTACAATGAGCAGTTCTTC
TRBD2	TRBV27	once	TRBJ2-1	CASSIHSGGAYEQFF	TGTGCCAGCAGTATTCACAGCGGGGGGGCGTATGAGCAGTTCTTC
NA	TRBV19	NA	TRBJ1-2	CASSTYSGTTRGYTF	TGTGCCAGTAGTACCTACTCCGGGACTACTAGGGGCTACACCTTC
NA	TRBV27	NA	TRBJ2-7	CASSFSGKSYEQYF	TGTGCCAGCAGTTTCTCGGGTAAATCCTACGAGCAGTACTTC
TRBD1	TRBV7-2	NA	TRBJ2-5	CASSLTGGAETQYF	TGTGCCAGCAGCCTTACAGGGGGCGCAGAGACCCAGTACTTC
NA	TRBV9	NA	TRBJ1-6	CASSGSVGRRSPLHF	TGTGCCAGCAGCGGTAGCGTCGGCAGGCGATCACCCCTCCACTTT
NA	TRBV9	NA	TRBJ2-6	CASSVVGGSGANVLTF	TGTGCCAGCAGCGTAGTGGGAGGCTCTGGGGCCAACGTCCTGACTTTC
NA	TRBV4-3	NA	TRBJ1-6	CASSQASRGTDSPLHF	TGCGCCAGCAGCCAAGCCAGTCGTGGAACGGATTCACCCCTCCACTTT
TRBD2	TRBV4-1	NA	TRBJ2-5	CASSPTTSAQETQYF	TGCGCCAGCAGCCCAACCACTAGCGCACAAGAGACCCAGTACTTC
NA	TRBV6-5	NA	TRBJ2-3	CASSLTASTDTQYF	TGTGCCAGCAGTTTGACAGCTAGCACAGATACGCAGTATTTT
NA	TRBV5-4	NA	TRBJ2-7	CASSLETGGLNEQYF	TGTGCCAGCAGCTTGGAGACAGGAGGACTCAACGAGCAGTACTTC
TRBD1	TRBV5-5	NA	TRBJ1-1	CASSPGTGARTATEAFF	TGTGCCAGCAGCCCTGGAACAGGGGCCAGGACGGCCACTGAAGCTTTCTTT
NA	TRBV27	NA	TRBJ2-1	CASSHSGGNPYNEQFF	TGTGCCAGCAGTCACTCAGGGGGGAATCCGTACAATGAGCAGTTCTTC
NA	TRBV7-9	NA	TRBJ2-4	CASSLVTKNIQYF	TGTGCCAGCAGCTTAGTAACCAAAAACATTCAGTACTTC
NA	TRBV5-4	NA	TRBJ2-7	CASSLRGGREQYF	TGTGCCAGCAGCTTGAGGGGGGGCCGGGAGCAGTACTTC
NA	TRBV5-6	NA	TRBJ2-7	CASSLGTPYEQYF	TGTGCCAGCAGTCTCGGGACACCCTACGAGCAGTACTTC
NA	TRBV19	NA	TRBJ1-5	CASSIGLQGIQPQHF	TGTGCCAGTAGTATAGGCCTACAGGGAATTCAGCCCCAGCATTTT
TRBD1	TRBV4-2	NA	TRBJ2-7	CASSQEGPGQGAFEQYF	TGTGCCAGCAGCCAAGAGGGCCCGGGACAGGGGGCATTCGAGCAGTACTTC
TRBD2	TRBV19	NA	TRBJ2-1	CASSTLAGYNEQFF	TGTGCCAGTAGTACCCTAGCGGGATACAATGAGCAGTTCTTC
TRBD2	TRBV11-3	NA	TRBJ2-1	CASSLGTSGVRYQFF	TGTGCCAGCAGCCTTGGGACTAGCGGGGTTAGGTACCAGTTCTTC
NA	TRBV27	NA	TRBJ1-2	CASSFDAGSANYGYTF	TGTGCCAGCAGTTTCGATGCGGGCAGCGCTAACTATGGCTACACCTTC
NA	TRBV27	NA	TRBJ2-3	CASSFSADTQYF	TGTGCCAGCAGTTTCTCTGCAGATACGCAGTATTTT
TRBD2	TRBV5-6	NA	TRBJ2-5	CASSPPASGAYQETQYF	TGTGCCAGCAGCCCGCCCGCTAGCGGGGCGTACCAAGAGACCCAGTACTTC
TRBD2	TRBV11-3	medium-sized	TRBJ2-3	CASSSPLAGYGDTQYF	TGTGCCAGCAGCTCCCCACTAGCGGGATATGGAGATACGCAGTATTTT
TRBD1	TRBV11-2	once	TRBJ1-2	CASSLWPGTGPNVGGYTF	TGTGCCAGCAGCTTATGGCCAGGGACAGGTCCAAACGTCGGTGGCTACACCTTC
TRBD2	TRBV18	NA	TRBJ2-3	CASSPHFALAGADTQYF	TGTGCCAGCTCACCACATTTTGCACTAGCGGGAGCTGATACGCAGTATTTT
NA	TRBV4-1	NA	TRBJ2-3	CASSQGTGPTDTQYF	TGCGCCAGCAGCCAAGGTACCGGGCCGACAGATACGCAGTATTTT
NA	TRBV11-2	NA	TRBJ1-2	CASNLVGDRGYTF	TGTGCCAGCAACTTAGTAGGGGATCGTGGCTACACCTTC